This T cell receptor (beta chain) was profiled in a study of metastatic and nonmetastatic thyroid tumors. Overall study: Across peripheral blood and tumor or nodule tissue samples taken from malignant and benign thyroid patients, the repertoires were compared with one another.

Study-level results: Malignant thyroid tumors reportedly had TCR beta diversity that was significantly higher than in benign nodules, in blood and tumor.

Germline assignment: CDR1 MDHEN and CDR2 SYDVKM. Trimming removed 10 bases from V and 2 bases from J, with 18 bases in between. The CDR3 is 15 residues long. Per the study methods: The study took CDR3 differences across clinicopathological groups and made a distant-metastasis classifier for papillary thyroid cancer from them. TCRdb re-called the PCR reads through MiXCR. None of the V and J calls come from the authors' own analysis; TCRdb made them. The table has 40,000 or so clones, more than 45% seen once. This clone was detected a few times. Its matching antigen is unknown. None of the patients had undergone any treatment ahead of thyroid surgery.

The sample consisted of tumor tissue. This TCR was recovered from a male donor with papillary thyroid cancer or a benign thyroid nodule (not recorded which). Some clones in this sample may be carry-over from other donors' samples. V and J are TRBV28 and TRBJ1-3, with D possibly TRBD1 on 5 matching bases. The CDR3 DNA reads as TGTGCCACTTCGGGCAGGGAGGTTACTGGAAACACCATATATTTT. Protein sequence: CATSGREVTGNTIYF.